Listed here are 18 T cell receptor beta chains from one sample, sequenced in a study of blood T cell repertoires in COVID-19. TCRdb keeps only in-frame clones here, not all; method: immunoSEQ multiplex PCR. The table includes over 110,000 clones, 70% to 90% detected once. Specimen: peripheral blood. These receptor sequences come from a human donor in a cohort sampled during active COVID-19.

The chain recombines TRBV7-9 with TRBJ2-1; no firm D call. Looked up from germline, CDR1 is SEHNR and CDR2 is FQNEAQ (reference sequence). V was clipped by 5 bases and J by 9 bases, with 11 bases between them. CDR3 length: 12 amino acids. The CDR3 sequence is CASSPRVSEQFF. In DNA form, the CDR3 reads TGTGCCAGCAGCCCCCGTGTGAGTGAGCAGTTCTTC.

The CDR3 nucleotides read TGTGCCAGCAGCCAATCGGGAAGCAATCAGCCCCAGCATTTT. Amino acids: CASSQSGSNQPQHF. The rearrangement joins TRBV3-1 (or the pseudogene TRBV3-2) to TRBJ1-5; D is uncertain. V lost 2 bases and J 1 base, leaving 6 bases between the germline ends. Germline CDR1 and CDR2: LGHDT and YNNKEL (reference sequence). The CDR3 length is 14 residues.

This clone came up a few times. V and J are TRBV3-1 (or the pseudogene TRBV3-2) and TRBJ1-5, with a tentative D call TRBD1 (5 bases). V lost 2 bases to trimming and J lost 7 bases, with 12 bases between them. This CDR3 region has 14 residues. From germline, CDR1 is LGHDT and CDR2 YNNKEL (reference sequence). CDR3 protein: CASSQRAGNQPQHF. In DNA form, the CDR3 reads TGTGCCAGCAGCCAAAGGGCAGGGAACCAGCCCCAGCATTTT.

This rearrangement joins TRBV7-7 to TRBJ2-3; D is perhaps TRBD2 (5 bases). The CDR3 sequence is 13 residues long. The germline gives CDR1 SSHAT, CDR2 FNYEAQ (reference sequence). V shed 2 bases and J shed 6 bases, with 9 bases lying between them. The CDR3 DNA reads TGTGCCAGCAGCTTACGCCGAGGGGATACGCAGTATTTT. This encodes CASSLRRGDTQYF.

The sample holds a few counts of this clone. The rearrangement joins TRBV27 to TRBJ1-1; no definite D call. The CDR3 has 14 amino acids. Germline V lookup: CDR1 MNHEY, CDR2 SMNVEV (reference sequence). V shed 3 bases and J shed 4 bases, with 12 bases lying between them. The CDR3 protein is CASSLFRHSTEAFF. CDR3 sequence (DNA): TGTGCCAGCAGTTTGTTTCGACACTCCACTGAAGCTTTCTTT.

Concerning this clone itself: The junction departs from the called germline gene at one end, perhaps through a read error. The rearrangement joins TRBV19 to TRBJ2-3; perhaps TRBD1 as D (6 bases). The CDR3 runs 15 residues. CDR1 LNHDA and CDR2 SQIVND come from the germline V gene (reference sequence). CDR3 in DNA: TGTGCCAGTAGCATAGGCGGACAGTCTTTTGATACGCAGTATTTT. Translation: CASSIGGQSFDTQYF.

V usage is TRBV9 and J usage is TRBJ2-1, with D possibly being TRBD2 (5 bases). CDR1 and CDR2 (germline): SGDLS, YYNGEE. V gave up 2 bases and J gave up 0 bases, with 12 bases separating them. This CDR3 comprises 16 residues. For the CDR3, the DNA is TGTGCCAGCAGCGTCGAAGGGAGCAGCTCCTACAATGAGCAGTTCTTC. Amino acids: CASSVEGSSSYNEQFF. The whole variable domain, filled in from reference TRBV9 and TRBJ2-1, reads DSGVTQTPKHLITATGQRVTLRCSPRSGDLSVYWYQQSLDQGLQFLIQYYNGEERAKGNILERFSAQQFPDLHSELNLSSLELGDSALYFCASSVEGSSSYNEQFFGPGTRLTVL.

This clone was observed once. The J gene is TRBJ2-7, the V gene TRBV19; 9 bases are shared with TRBD1. Per the germline V gene, CDR1 is LNHDA and CDR2 is SQIVND (reference sequence). CDR3 length: 13 amino acids. V was clipped by 5 bases and J by 6 bases; unmatched bases: 5. The CDR3: CASSQQGAPEQYF. CDR3 nucleotide sequence: TGTGCCAGTAGTCAACAGGGGGCCCCCGAGCAGTACTTC.

This clone was observed once. The rearrangement links TRBV5-1 to TRBJ1-2, with a tentative D call TRBD1 (6 bases). Germline lookup yields CDR1 SGHRS and CDR2 YFSETQ. CDR3 length: 14 residues. V dropped 4 bases and J dropped 8 bases, with 18 bases sitting between them. CDR3 sequence: CASSPVQGTGGYTF. Here the CDR3 DNA reads TGCGCCAGCAGCCCTGTACAGGGAACGGGGGGCTACACCTTC. The full variable domain, completed using reference TRBV5-1 and TRBJ1-2, is KAGVTQTPRYLIKTRGQQVTLSCSPISGHRSVSWYQQTPGQGLQFLFEYFSETQRNKGNFPGRFSGRQFSNSRSEMNVSTLELGDSALYLCASSPVQGTGGYTFGSGTRLTVV.

The chain employs TRBV9 and TRBJ2-1; no definite D call. The CDR3 has 12 residues. V was shortened by 4 bases and J by 5 bases, with 7 bases between the two germline ends. The germline V gene encodes CDR1 SGDLS and CDR2 YYNGEE. The DNA for the CDR3 is TGTGCCAGCAGCCGCTCGGACAATGAGCAGTTCTTC. Amino acids: CASSRSDNEQFF.

This chain connects TRBV6-5 to TRBJ2-3, with unresolved D. Germline lookup yields CDR1 MNHEY and CDR2 SVGAGI. The length of the CDR3 is 13 residues. V shed 7 bases and J shed 2 bases, with 10 bases lying between them. The CDR3 loop reads CASTSSSTDTQYF. CDR3 nucleotide sequence: TGTGCCAGCACGAGCTCGTCCACAGATACGCAGTATTTT.

The V gene is TRBV6-2 or TRBV6-3, the J gene TRBJ1-5; 9 bases line up with TRBD1. Trimming removed 5 bases from V and 2 bases from J; junction bases left unmatched: 4. Germline V gives CDR1 MNHEY, CDR2 SVGEGT. The CDR3 sequence is 15 residues long. CDR3 nucleotides: TGTGCCAGCAGTGCTAGGACAGGGGGCAATCAGCCCCAGCATTTT. This gives the protein CASSARTGGNQPQHF.

This rearrangement joins TRBV12-5 to TRBJ1-2, with D tentatively TRBD1 (6 bases). V was shortened by 5 bases and J by 5 bases, with 12 bases between the two germline ends. CDR3 length: 13 amino acids. Germline CDR1 and CDR2: LGHNT and FRNRAP. Written as DNA, the CDR3 is TGTGCTAGTGGTCCGGACAGCGATTATGGCTACACCTTC. Its protein product is CASGPDSDYGYTF.

The chain links TRBV7-8 to TRBJ1-3; D is possibly TRBD1 (6 bases). Trimming took off 1 base at V and 8 bases at J, with 12 bases between the two ends. From germline, CDR1 is SGHVS and CDR2 FQNEAQ. The CDR3 has 14 residues. CDR3 coding DNA: TGTGCCAGCAGCTTAGGGGGGCAGGGATACACCATATATTTT. This codes for CASSLGGQGYTIYF.

The chain recombines TRBV7-9 with TRBJ1-6, with no clear D. CDR3 length: 12 amino acids. V was cut by 1 base and J by 8 bases, with 3 bases left in between. The V gene's germline CDR1 is SEHNR and CDR2 FQNEAQ (reference sequence). The CDR3 DNA follows: TGTGCCAGCAGCTTAGGCGATTCACCCCTCCACTTT. This codes for CASSLGDSPLHF.

A note on this clone: Possible read error: a much larger clone is one base away. The chain uses TRBV6-2 or TRBV6-3 and TRBJ2-7; 7 bases match TRBD1. The CDR3 covers 16 residues. Germline V lookup: CDR1 MNHEY, CDR2 SVGEGT. CDR3 loop: CASSYPTGHSLYEQHF. The CDR3 DNA reads as TGTGCCAGCAGTTACCCGACAGGGCACAGCCTCTACGAGCAGCACTTC.

Here the CDR3 DNA reads TGCGCCAGCGCTCCACGGACAGTTCTATCTTATGGCTACACCTTC. It codes for CASAPRTVLSYGYTF. The genes are TRBV5-1 and TRBJ1-2, with TRBD1 as a possible D gene (6 bases). This CDR3 comprises 15 residues. Germline V gene data show CDR1 as SGHRS and CDR2 as YFSETQ. Trimming cost V 7 bases and J 5 bases, with 21 bases left between them. The full variable domain, with the rest looked up from reference TRBV5-1 and TRBJ1-2, is KAGVTQTPRYLIKTRGQQVTLSCSPISGHRSVSWYQQTPGQGLQFLFEYFSETQRNKGNFPGRFSGRQFSNSRSEMNVSTLELGDSALYLCASAPRTVLSYGYTFGSGTRLTVV.

The chain carries TRBV12-3 or TRBV12-4 and TRBJ2-5; 7 bases agree with TRBD2. CDR3 length: 13 residues. The V and J ends lost 3 bases and 3 bases, in that order; junction bases with no gene match: 1. In DNA form, the CDR3 reads TGTGCCAGCAGTTTCGCGGGGGAAGAGACCCAGTACTTC. This gives the protein CASSFAGEETQYF.